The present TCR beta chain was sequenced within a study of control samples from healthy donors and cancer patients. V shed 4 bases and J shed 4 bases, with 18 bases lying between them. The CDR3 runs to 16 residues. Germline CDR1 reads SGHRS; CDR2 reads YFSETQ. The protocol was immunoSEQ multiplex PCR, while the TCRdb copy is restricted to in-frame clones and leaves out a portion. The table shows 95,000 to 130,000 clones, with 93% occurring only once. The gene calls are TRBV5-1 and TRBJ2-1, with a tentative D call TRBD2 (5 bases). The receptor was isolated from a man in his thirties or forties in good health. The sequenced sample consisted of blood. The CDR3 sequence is CASSAARGSGYNEQFF. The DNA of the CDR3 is TGCGCCAGCAGCGCCGCGAGAGGGTCTGGGTACAATGAGCAGTTCTTC.